The entry below gives a single TCR beta chain sequence along with its context. This sample stems from a study of blood T cell repertoires in COVID-19. Study information: Acute and convalescent COVID-19 specimens originated in the United States, Italy and Spain.

Enrollment of patients from Seattle took place during active infection, with longitudinal follow-up. Trimming took 1 base from V and 7 from J, leaving 19 bases between them. The germline V gene encodes CDR1 MGHRA and CDR2 YSYEKL. This CDR3 region has 16 residues. In the study's own analysis: By means of reference gene primer amplification, nucleated cell counts were estimated. Measured with immunoSEQ multiplex PCR; TCRdb has only the in-frame clones, and not every one. D and trimming come from the DNA, and the V and J calls and clone size come from that table. The data hold roughly 200,000 clones, with under 85% observed a single time.

This rearrangement joins TRBV4-1 to TRBJ1-2, with D tentatively TRBD1 (5 bases). The sequence was obtained from an elderly woman with COVID-19, enrolled during active disease. The material sequenced was peripheral blood. CDR3 coding DNA: TGCGCCAGCAGCCAAGCCCCTACGGACGCGGGGCCTGGCTACACCTTC. This translates into CASSQAPTDAGPGYTF.